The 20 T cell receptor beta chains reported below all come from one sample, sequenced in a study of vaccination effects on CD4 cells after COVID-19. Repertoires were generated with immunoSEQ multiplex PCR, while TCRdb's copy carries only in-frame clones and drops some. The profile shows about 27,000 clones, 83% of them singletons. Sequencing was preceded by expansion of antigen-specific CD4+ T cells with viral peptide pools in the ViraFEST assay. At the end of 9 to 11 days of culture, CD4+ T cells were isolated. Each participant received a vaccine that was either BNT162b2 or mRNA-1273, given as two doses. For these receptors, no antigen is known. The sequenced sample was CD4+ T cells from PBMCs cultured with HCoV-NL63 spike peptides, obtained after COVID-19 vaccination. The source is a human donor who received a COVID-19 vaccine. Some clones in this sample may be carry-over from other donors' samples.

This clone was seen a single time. The CDR3 loop reads CASSFEGGRIADTQYF. As DNA, the CDR3 is TGCGCCAGCAGCTTTGAGGGAGGCAGGATTGCAGATACGCAGTATTTT. This rearrangement joins TRBV5-1 to TRBJ2-3, with D possibly being TRBD2 (6 bases). V lost 2 bases to trimming and J lost 4 bases, with 17 bases between them. This CDR3 region has 16 residues. The germline CDR1 and CDR2 sequences are SGHRS and YFSETQ.

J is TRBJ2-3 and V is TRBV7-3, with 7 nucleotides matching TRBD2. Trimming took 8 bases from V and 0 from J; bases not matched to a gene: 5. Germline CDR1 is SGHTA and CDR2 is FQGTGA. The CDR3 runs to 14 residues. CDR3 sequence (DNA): TGTGCCAGCGGGCGCGGGGGTAGCACAGATACGCAGTATTTT. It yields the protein CASGRGGSTDTQYF.

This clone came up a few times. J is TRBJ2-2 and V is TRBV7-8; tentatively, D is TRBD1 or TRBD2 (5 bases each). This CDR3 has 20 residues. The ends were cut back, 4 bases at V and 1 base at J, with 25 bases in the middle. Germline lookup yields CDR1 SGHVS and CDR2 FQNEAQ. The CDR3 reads CASSSLTSLAGTGNTGELFF. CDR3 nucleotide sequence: TGTGCCAGCAGCTCGCTTACCTCATTGGCCGGGACGGGGAACACCGGGGAGCTGTTTTTT.

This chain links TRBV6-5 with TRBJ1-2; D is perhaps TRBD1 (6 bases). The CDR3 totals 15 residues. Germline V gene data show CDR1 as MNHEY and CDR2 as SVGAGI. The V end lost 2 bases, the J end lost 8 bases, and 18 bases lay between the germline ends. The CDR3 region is CASSYAAGETRGYTF. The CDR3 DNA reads TGTGCCAGCAGTTACGCGGCAGGGGAAACTAGGGGCTACACCTTC.

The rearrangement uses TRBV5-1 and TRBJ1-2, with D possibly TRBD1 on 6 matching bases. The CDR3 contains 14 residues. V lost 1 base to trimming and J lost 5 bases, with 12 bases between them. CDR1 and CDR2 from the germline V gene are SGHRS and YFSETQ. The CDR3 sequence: CASSLSGERYGYTF. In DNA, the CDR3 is TGCGCCAGCAGCTTGTCAGGGGAGCGGTATGGCTACACCTTC. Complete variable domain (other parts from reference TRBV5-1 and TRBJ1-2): KAGVTQTPRYLIKTRGQQVTLSCSPISGHRSVSWYQQTPGQGLQFLFEYFSETQRNKGNFPGRFSGRQFSNSRSEMNVSTLELGDSALYLCASSLSGERYGYTFGSGTRLTVV.

The CDR3 region is CSTQVNTEAFF. The DNA for the CDR3 is TGCAGTACACAGGTAAACACTGAAGCTTTCTTT. This chain uses TRBV20-1 with TRBJ1-1; possibly TRBD1 for D (5 bases). V shed 8 bases and J shed 2 bases, with 9 bases lying between them. The CDR3 is made up of 11 amino acids. Germline CDR1 DFQATT, CDR2 SNEGSKA (reference sequence).

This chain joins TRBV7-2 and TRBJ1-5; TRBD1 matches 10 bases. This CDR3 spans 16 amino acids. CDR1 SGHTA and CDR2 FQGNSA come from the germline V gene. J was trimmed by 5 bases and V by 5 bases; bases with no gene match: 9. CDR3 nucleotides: TGTGCCAGCAGCAACCCGACAGGGGGCTCATATCAGCCCCAGCATTTT. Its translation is CASSNPTGGSYQPQHF.

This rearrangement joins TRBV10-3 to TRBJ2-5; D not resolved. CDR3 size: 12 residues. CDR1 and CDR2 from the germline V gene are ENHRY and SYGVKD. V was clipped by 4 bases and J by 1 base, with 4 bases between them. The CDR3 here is CAISVSQETQYF. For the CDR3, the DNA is TGTGCCATCAGTGTTAGCCAAGAGACCCAGTACTTC.

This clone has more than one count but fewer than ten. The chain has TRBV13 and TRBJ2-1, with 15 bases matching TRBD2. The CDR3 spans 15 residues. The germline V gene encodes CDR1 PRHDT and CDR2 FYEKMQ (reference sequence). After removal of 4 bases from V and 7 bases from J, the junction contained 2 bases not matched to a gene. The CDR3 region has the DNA TGTGCCAGCAGCTCGGGACTAGCGGGGGGAAATGAGCAGTTCTTC. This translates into CASSSGLAGGNEQFF.

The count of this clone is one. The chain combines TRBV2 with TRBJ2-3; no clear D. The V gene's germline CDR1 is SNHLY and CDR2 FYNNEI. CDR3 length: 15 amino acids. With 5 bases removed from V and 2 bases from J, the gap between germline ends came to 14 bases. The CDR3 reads CASSPLVGATDTQYF. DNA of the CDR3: TGTGCCAGCAGTCCCCTAGTAGGAGCCACAGATACGCAGTATTTT.

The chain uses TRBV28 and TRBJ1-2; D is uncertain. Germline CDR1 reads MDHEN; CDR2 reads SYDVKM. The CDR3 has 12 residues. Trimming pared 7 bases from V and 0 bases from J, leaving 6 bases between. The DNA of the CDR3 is TGTGCCAGCACAAAAGCTAACTATGGCTACACCTTC. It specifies CASTKANYGYTF.

The CDR3 loop is CSVEDLSQALWARGQETQYF. CDR3 DNA sequence: TGCAGCGTTGAAGATCTAAGTCAAGCACTATGGGCCAGGGGTCAGGAGACCCAGTACTTC. This chain connects TRBV29-1 to TRBJ2-5; a weak D match, TRBD1 (6 bases). The CDR3 extends over 20 amino acids. Between the trimmed V and J ends, which lost 0 bases and 5 bases, there was a span of 31 bases. CDR1 SQVTM and CDR2 ANQGSEA come from the germline V gene.

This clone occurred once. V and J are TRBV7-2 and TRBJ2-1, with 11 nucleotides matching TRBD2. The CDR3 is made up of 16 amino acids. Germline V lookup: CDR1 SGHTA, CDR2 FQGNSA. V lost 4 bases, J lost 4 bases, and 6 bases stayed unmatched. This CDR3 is CASSSIAGGPYNEQFF. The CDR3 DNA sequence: TGTGCCAGCAGCTCCATAGCGGGGGGGCCGTACAATGAGCAGTTCTTC.

The CDR3: CASSRDGTGDSYTF. Here the CDR3 DNA reads TGCGCCAGCAGCCGAGACGGGACAGGAGATAGCTACACCTTC. The genes are TRBV5-1 and TRBJ1-2, with TRBD1 matching 8 bases. The germline V gene has CDR1 SGHRS and CDR2 YFSETQ. The junction had 11 bases not matched to a gene; V was cut back by 4 bases and J by 9 bases. The CDR3 is 14 residues long.

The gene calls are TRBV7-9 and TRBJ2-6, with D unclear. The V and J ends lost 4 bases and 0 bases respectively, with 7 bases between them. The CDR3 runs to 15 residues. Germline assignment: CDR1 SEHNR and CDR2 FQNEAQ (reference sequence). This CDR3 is CASSSWGSGANVLTF. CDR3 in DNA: TGTGCCAGCAGCTCCTGGGGCTCTGGGGCCAACGTCCTGACTTTC.

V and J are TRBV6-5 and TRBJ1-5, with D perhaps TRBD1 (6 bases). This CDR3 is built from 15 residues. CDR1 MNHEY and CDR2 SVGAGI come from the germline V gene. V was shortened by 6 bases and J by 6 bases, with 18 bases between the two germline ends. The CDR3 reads CASSLLGGGGQPQHF. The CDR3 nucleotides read TGTGCCAGCAGCCTCCTAGGAGGGGGTGGTCAGCCCCAGCATTTT.

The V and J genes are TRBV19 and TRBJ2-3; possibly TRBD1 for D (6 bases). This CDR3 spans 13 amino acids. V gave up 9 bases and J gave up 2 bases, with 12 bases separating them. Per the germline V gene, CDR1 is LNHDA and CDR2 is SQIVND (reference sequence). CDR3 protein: CASGDRPTDTQYF. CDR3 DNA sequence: TGTGCCAGCGGAGACAGGCCCACAGATACGCAGTATTTT.

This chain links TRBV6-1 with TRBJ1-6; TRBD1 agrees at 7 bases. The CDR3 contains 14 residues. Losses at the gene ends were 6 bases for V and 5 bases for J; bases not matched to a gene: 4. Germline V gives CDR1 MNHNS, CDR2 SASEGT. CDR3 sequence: CASSLGTDNSPLHF. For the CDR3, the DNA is TGTGCCAGCAGCCTAGGGACAGATAATTCACCCCTCCACTTT.

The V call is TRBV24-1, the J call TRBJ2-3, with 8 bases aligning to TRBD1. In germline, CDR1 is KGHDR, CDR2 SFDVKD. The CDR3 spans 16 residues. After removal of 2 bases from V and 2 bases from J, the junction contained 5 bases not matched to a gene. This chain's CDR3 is CATSDYGRGHTDTQYF. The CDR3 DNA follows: TGTGCCACCAGTGATTACGGCAGGGGGCACACAGATACGCAGTATTTT.

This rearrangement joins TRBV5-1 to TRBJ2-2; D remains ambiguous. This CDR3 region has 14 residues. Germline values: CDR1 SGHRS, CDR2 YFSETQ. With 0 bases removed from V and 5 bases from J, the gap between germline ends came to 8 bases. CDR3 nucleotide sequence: TGCGCCAGCAGCTTGGAGCCCGTGACCGGGGAGCTGTTTTTT. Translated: CASSLEPVTGELFF. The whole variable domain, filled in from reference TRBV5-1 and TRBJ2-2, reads KAGVTQTPRYLIKTRGQQVTLSCSPISGHRSVSWYQQTPGQGLQFLFEYFSETQRNKGNFPGRFSGRQFSNSRSEMNVSTLELGDSALYLCASSLEPVTGELFFGEGSRLTVL.